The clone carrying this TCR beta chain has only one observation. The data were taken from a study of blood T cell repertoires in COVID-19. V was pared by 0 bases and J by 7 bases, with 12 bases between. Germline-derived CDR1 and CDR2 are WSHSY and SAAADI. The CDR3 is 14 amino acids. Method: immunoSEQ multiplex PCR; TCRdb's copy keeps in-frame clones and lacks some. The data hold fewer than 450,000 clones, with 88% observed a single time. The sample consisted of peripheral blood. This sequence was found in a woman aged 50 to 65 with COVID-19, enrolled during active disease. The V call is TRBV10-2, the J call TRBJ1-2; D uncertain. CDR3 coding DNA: TGCGCCAGCAGTGAGTCTAGAAGTTTCGTTGGCTACACCTTC. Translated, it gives CASSESRSFVGYTF.